This T cell receptor beta chain was sequenced for a study of blood T cells in healthy people across ages. Findings and limits, study-wide: Versus aged donors, long-lived donors had higher diversity and more naive CD4+ cells.

A note on this clonotype: Antigen unknown.

With a J-beta primer mix and a sample-barcoded 5' primer, a second PCR ran roughly 6 to 12 cycles. TCRdb reanalysed the 5' RACE reads using MiXCR and keeps one entry per CDR3 protein. The table has around 1,900,000 distinct CDR3 sequences, about two fifths seen once. The CDR3 totals 15 residues. Per germline, CDR1 SEHNR and CDR2 FQNEAQ (reference sequence). The rearrangement links TRBV7-9 to TRBJ2-3, with D perhaps being TRBD1 or TRBD2 (5 bases each). The receptor was derived from a human donor in good health. What was sequenced was blood. The CDR3 is CATPQTFPEGDTQYF. The CDR3 nucleotides read TGTGCTACCCCCCAGACCTTCCCCGAGGGGGATACGCAGTATTTT.